These T cell receptor beta chains were read from a single sample in a study of blood T cell repertoires in COVID-19. The table came from immunoSEQ multiplex PCR; TCRdb's copy has only in-frame clones and leaves some out. The sample gives about 87,000 clones, approximately 86% of which show up once; around 5.3% is in the top ten. Sequencing used peripheral blood. The receptors were gathered from a man between 40 and 49 years old with acute or convalescent COVID-19. Each CDR3 is given with its conserved first and last residue. The D gene is left open where the match is weak.

d_gene	v_gene	j_gene	CDR3aa
TRBD1	TRBV11-3	TRBJ2-3	CASSLRQGLADTQYF
TRBD1	TRBV20-1	TRBJ1-5	CSASRTGFRTQHF
.	TRBV7-9	TRBJ1-1	CASSLIGANTEAFF
TRBD2	TRBV5-1	TRBJ2-3	CASSLEGTSGSNTDTQYF
TRBD1	TRBV7-2	TRBJ1-2	CASSPDRGNYGYTF
TRBD1	TRBV12-5	TRBJ1-6	CASGLVLGQGGSPLHF
TRBD2	TRBV19	TRBJ2-3	CASSIGPGRGVGADTQYF
.	TRBV6-5	TRBJ2-3	CASSYPGRDTQYF
.	TRBV5-8	TRBJ1-2	CASPNRVDYGYTF
.	TRBV5-4	TRBJ2-2	CASSLELLNGELFF
TRBD1	TRBV12-3/TRBV12-4	TRBJ1-2	CASSFGTGRGYTF
.	TRBV6-1	TRBJ1-1	CASSEDSVSNTEAFF
.	TRBV7-8	TRBJ1-5	CASSLEEGMGVNQPQHF
.	TRBV19	TRBJ1-2	CASSIQGPSYGYTF
.	TRBV14	TRBJ2-2	CASSQVRGGELFF
.	TRBV4-2	TRBJ1-5	CASSQVGGATTQDSNQPQHF
.	TRBV9	TRBJ1-6	CASSVDSINSPLHF
TRBD1	TRBV7-2	TRBJ1-5	CASSPGQGGQPQHF
.	TRBV10-3	TRBJ2-1	CAISELAVGGMGYNEQFF
.	TRBV6-2/TRBV6-3	TRBJ2-5	CASSYIVGGSQETQYF
.	TRBV7-2	TRBJ1-2	CASSPPQGWYGYTF
.	TRBV5-4	TRBJ2-2	CASRNMKQGGDTGELFF